This T cell receptor beta chain was sequenced for a study of cytomegalovirus exposure and HLA in healthy donors. Study summary: A preliminary data release comprised about 85 million unique TCRs obtained from HLA-typed donors. Whole-study results and caveats: The authors listed over 150 TCR beta chains as cytomegalovirus-associated. It was taken for granted in presence/absence analyses that sequencing depth across donors was roughly uniform.

To note about this clone: The target antigen is unknown.

The CDR3 is made up of 16 amino acids. The V end lost 4 bases, the J end lost 0 bases, and 14 bases lay between the germline ends. Germline CDR1 MNHEY, CDR2 SMNVEV (reference sequence). Primers for the PCR totalled 60 Vbeta and 13 Jbeta. Libraries were prepared by immunoSEQ multiplex PCR; TCRdb keeps only in-frame clonotypes and omits some of them. The sample consists of about 130,000 clones, about 78% of them appearing once. The gene calls are TRBV27 and TRBJ2-3, with D perhaps TRBD2 (6 bases). Sequencing was performed on PBMCs. The sequence was obtained from a man aged 25 to 45 in good health and CMV-seronegative. The CDR3, as DNA: TGTGCCAGCAGTTCGTTAGGACTATCTAGCACAGATACGCAGTATTTT. Translation: CASSSLGLSSTDTQYF.